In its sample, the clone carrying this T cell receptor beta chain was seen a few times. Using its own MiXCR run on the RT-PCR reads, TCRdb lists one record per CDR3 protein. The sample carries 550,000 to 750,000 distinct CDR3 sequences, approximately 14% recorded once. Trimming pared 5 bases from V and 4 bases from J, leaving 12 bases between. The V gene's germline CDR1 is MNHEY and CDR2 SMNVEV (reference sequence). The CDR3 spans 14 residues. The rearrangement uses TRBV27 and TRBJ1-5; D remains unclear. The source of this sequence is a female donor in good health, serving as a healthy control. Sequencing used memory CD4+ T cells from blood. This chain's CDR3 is CASSPGRPNQPQHF. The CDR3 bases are TGTGCCAGCAGTCCCGGACGGCCTAATCAGCCCCAGCATTTT.